This entry lists 10 T cell receptor beta chains sequenced from one sample in a study of T-cell reconstitution after alpha-beta-depleted transplantation in children. Unique molecular identifiers were built into the TCRbeta library. TCRdb recomputed calls from the PCR reads with MiXCR, one row per CDR3 protein. This sample has about a million distinct CDR3 sequences, with roughly 29% found just once. Sequences were derived from PBMCs, mostly from graft donor cells, sampled 360 days after TCRalphabeta/CD19-depleted stem cell transplant. The receptors were sampled from a boy under two years old who had a stem cell transplant for SCID, so the T cells may come from the graft donor.

This clonotype was counted between two and nine times. The rearrangement links TRBV20-1 to TRBJ2-5; D is uncertain. The V gene lost 1 base and the J gene lost 5 bases, with 11 bases spanning the gap. The CDR3 extends over 13 amino acids. The germline CDR1 and CDR2 sequences are DFQATT and SNEGSKA (reference sequence). The CDR3 protein is CSARGGWSETQYF. CDR3 nucleotide sequence: TGCAGTGCTAGAGGTGGCTGGTCGGAGACCCAGTACTTC.

This clonotype has a handful of counts. The chain employs TRBV6-5 and TRBJ1-3; D is perhaps TRBD1 (6 bases). The germline CDR1 and CDR2 sequences are MNHEY and SVGAGI. V gave up 0 bases and J gave up 4 bases, with 10 bases separating them. The CDR3 consists of 15 residues. CDR3 DNA: TGTGCCAGCAGTTACTCCGGGACAAACGGAAACACCATATATTTT. It encodes CASSYSGTNGNTIYF.

This clonotype was detected a few times. The chain couples TRBV10-3 to TRBJ2-4; the match to TRBD2 covers 12 bases. This CDR3 comprises 16 residues. The junction had 2 bases not matched to a gene; V was cut back by 3 bases and J by 2 bases. Germline loops: CDR1 ENHRY, CDR2 SYGVKD. CDR3 bases: TGTGCCATCAGTGACCTAGCGGGGGGGCCCAAAAACATTCAGTACTTC. Translation gives CAISDLAGGPKNIQYF.

This chain's CDR3 is CASSQGVGLRDTQYF. In DNA form, the CDR3 reads TGTGCCAGCAGCCAAGGTGTAGGACTGAGGGATACGCAGTATTTT. The gene calls are TRBV3-1 and TRBJ2-3; TRBD2 is a possible D gene (5 bases). This CDR3 has 15 amino acids. The V gene lost 1 base and the J gene lost 6 bases, with 14 bases spanning the gap. Germline CDR1 and CDR2: LGHDT and YNNKEL (reference sequence).

The chain uses TRBV25-1 and TRBJ2-1; D is possibly TRBD1 (6 bases). Trimming cost V 1 base and J 7 bases, with 20 bases left between them. This CDR3 comprises 17 residues. Germline V gene data show CDR1 as MGHDK and CDR2 as SYGVNS. As DNA, the CDR3 is TGTGCCAGCAGTGAATCTACAGGGATTTTTGTCGGGAATGAGCAGTTCTTC. This translates into CASSESTGIFVGNEQFF.

The rearrangement links TRBV12-3 or TRBV12-4 to TRBJ2-5; 8 nucleotides agree with TRBD2. This CDR3 has 13 residues. Unmatched junction bases numbered 5, after V lost 7 bases and J lost 4 bases. CDR3 in amino acids: CASTLGGAETQYF. CDR3 DNA sequence: TGTGCCAGCACCCTCGGGGGGGCAGAGACCCAGTACTTC.

The chain employs TRBV12-3 or TRBV12-4 and TRBJ2-1, with 8 bases matching TRBD2. This CDR3 is built from 17 residues. With 6 bases clipped from V and 10 bases from J, the junction kept 20 bases outside the gene matches. This CDR3 is CASRGYTHSGETGEQFF. In DNA, the CDR3 is TGTGCCAGCAGGGGATATACACATAGCGGGGAGACGGGAGAGCAGTTCTTC.

The V and J genes are TRBV7-2 and TRBJ2-7; no definite D call. The CDR3 has 13 residues. V dropped 2 bases and J dropped 3 bases, with 8 bases sitting between them. Germline CDR1 and CDR2: SGHTA and FQGNSA. CDR3 loop: CASSLNGFYEQYF. For the CDR3, the DNA is TGTGCCAGCAGCTTAAACGGCTTCTACGAGCAGTACTTC.

V and J are TRBV12-3 or TRBV12-4 and TRBJ2-3, with D perhaps TRBD2 (6 bases). V gave up 4 bases and J gave up 4 bases, with 12 bases separating them. The CDR3 loop spans 14 amino acids. As DNA, the CDR3 is TGTGCCAGCAGTTCTGGAGGGGTTGCAGATACGCAGTATTTT. Amino acid sequence: CASSSGGVADTQYF.

This chain links TRBV20-1 with TRBJ1-6, with D perhaps TRBD1 (6 bases). Germline V gene sequence: CDR1 DFQATT, CDR2 SNEGSKA (reference sequence). This CDR3 is built from 15 residues. The V gene lost 2 bases and the J gene lost 4 bases, with 12 bases spanning the gap. CDR3 sequence (DNA): TGCAGTGCTAGATATGAGGGGGGGTATAATTCACCCCTCCACTTT. It yields the protein CSARYEGGYNSPLHF.